This TCR beta chain came from a study of blood T cells in healthy people across ages. This clonotype came up once. This may be a read error, as it is one base from a much larger clone. The use of a sample-barcoded 5' primer and a J-beta primer mix characterized a second PCR of about 6 to 11 cycles. TCRdb reprocessed the 5' RACE reads with MiXCR, giving one entry per CDR3 protein. The sample lists 800,000 to 950,000 distinct CDR3 sequences; roughly 28% were seen once. The length of the CDR3 is 14 residues. CDR1 is SGHTA, CDR2 FQGNSA, per germline. After removal of 8 bases from V and 8 bases from J, the junction contained 10 bases not matched to a gene. The same data also contributed to another study, on T cells of mothers and their children. This second study notes: Samples were provided by three healthy Caucasian mothers and their six children.

The chain is built from TRBV7-2 and TRBJ2-1, with 9 bases that match TRBD1. This TCR derives from a middle-aged woman in good health. The sequencing sample was made of blood. CDR3 sequence: CASGQTGTGYEQFF. CDR3 DNA: TGTGCCAGCGGGCAAACCGGGACAGGGTATGAGCAGTTCTTC.